What follows are 29 T cell receptor beta chains derived from one specimen sequenced in a study of T cell responses to AZD1222 COVID-19 vaccine. Profiled with immunoSEQ multiplex PCR; TCRdb holds only in-frame clones, not every one. This table has roughly 180,000 clones, approximately 94% appearing once. Sequenced here: peripheral blood, sampled on day 0 of AZD1222 vaccination. The origin of the receptors is an adult in good health.

J is TRBJ1-5 and V is TRBV18; 8 bases fit TRBD1. This CDR3 contains 17 residues. The V gene end was trimmed by 4 bases and the J gene end by 0 bases; junction bases not matched to a gene: 8. Germline lookup yields CDR1 KGHSH and CDR2 LQKENI. For the CDR3, the DNA is TGTGCCAGCTCACTCCAAACAGGGGGAGTTAGCAATCAGCCCCAGCATTTT. Protein product: CASSLQTGGVSNQPQHF.

The chain links TRBV7-2 to TRBJ1-2; possible D gene TRBD1, 5 bases. Trimming removed 5 bases at V and 8 bases at J, with 15 bases between. The CDR3 has 13 residues. Germline CDR1 and CDR2: SGHTA and FQGNSA. CDR3 DNA sequence: TGTGCCAGCAGCCCAAGCGGGGCGGGGGGCTACACCTTC. It yields the protein CASSPSGAGGYTF.

This chain joins TRBV4-1 and TRBJ1-2, with D possibly being TRBD1 (5 bases). Germline values: CDR1 MGHRA, CDR2 YSYEKL. The CDR3 loop spans 17 amino acids. Trimming left V 3 bases short and J 4 bases short, with 21 bases between. The CDR3: CASSHLNNGADSYGYTF. The CDR3 nucleotides are TGCGCCAGCAGCCACCTCAATAACGGGGCCGACAGCTATGGCTACACCTTC.

The chain has TRBV28 and TRBJ2-5, with D maybe TRBD2 (5 bases). V was clipped by 2 bases and J by 5 bases, with 15 bases between them. This CDR3 is 15 amino acids long. Germline assignment: CDR1 MDHEN and CDR2 SYDVKM. CDR3 DNA: TGTGCCAGCAGTTTACGATCCCTAAAGCGGGAGACCCAGTACTTC. It specifies CASSLRSLKRETQYF.

The chain links TRBV5-1 to TRBJ1-1; 9 bases are a match to TRBD1. The J segment lost 4 bases and the V segment lost 1 base, leaving 2 bases of the junction unmatched. This CDR3 spans 14 amino acids. In germline, CDR1 is SGHRS, CDR2 YFSETQ. CDR3: CASSLTDRGTEAFF. The CDR3 DNA reads TGCGCCAGCAGCTTGACGGACAGGGGCACTGAAGCTTTCTTT.

The chain carries TRBV19 and TRBJ2-1; D gene unclear. CDR1 is LNHDA and CDR2 is SQIVND in the germline V gene (reference sequence). Deletions cut 5 bases from V and 3 bases from J, with 14 bases between. The length of the CDR3 is 15 residues. In DNA, the CDR3 is TGTGCCAGTAGTGTCGAGATATCCGTCTACAATGAGCAGTTCTTC. Protein: CASSVEISVYNEQFF.

The J gene is TRBJ1-6, the V gene TRBV19; D is unclear. The CDR3 consists of 15 residues. Germline CDR1 is LNHDA and CDR2 is SQIVND (reference sequence). The V end lost 1 base, the J end lost 7 bases, and 11 bases lay between the germline ends. The CDR3 DNA follows: TGTGCCAGTAGTATAGCCCCAGGCCTAAATTCACCCCTCCACTTT. Translated, it gives CASSIAPGLNSPLHF.

The V call is TRBV27, the J call TRBJ1-3, with D maybe TRBD1 (6 bases). The CDR3 spans 14 residues. Trimming removed 4 bases at V and 1 base at J, with 8 bases between. The germline gives CDR1 MNHEY, CDR2 SMNVEV (reference sequence). The CDR3 is CASSSRGSGNTIYF. The CDR3 bases are TGTGCCAGCAGTTCCAGGGGATCTGGAAACACCATATATTTT.

In DNA form, the CDR3 reads TGTGCCAGCAGCTTAGGGACTAGCGCCTCGGGTGAGCAGTTCTTC. Its translation: CASSLGTSASGEQFF. The V call is TRBV5-4, the J call TRBJ2-1, with 10 bases aligning to TRBD2. J gave up 9 bases and V 2 bases, and 8 bases lay outside the gene matches. Germline V gene data show CDR1 as SGHNT and CDR2 as YYREEE (reference sequence). This CDR3 is 15 amino acids long.

The chain couples TRBV28 to TRBJ2-7, with D tentatively TRBD1 (5 bases). Trimming removed 1 base at V and 2 bases at J, with 12 bases between. This CDR3 is 15 amino acids long. Germline loops: CDR1 MDHEN, CDR2 SYDVKM. The CDR3 protein is CASSLLGPGTYEQYF. CDR3 bases: TGTGCCAGCAGTTTATTGGGGCCAGGGACCTACGAGCAGTACTTC.

The CDR3 loop is CARSLGETEAFF. CDR3 coding DNA: TGTGCCAGAAGCTTAGGGGAAACTGAAGCTTTCTTT. The J gene is TRBJ1-1, the V gene TRBV7-5. TRBV7-5 is described as a pseudogene. The CDR3 loop spans 12 amino acids.

V usage is TRBV27 and J usage is TRBJ2-3, with D unclear. CDR1 and CDR2 (germline): MNHEY, SMNVEV (reference sequence). The germline V and J ends were trimmed by 8 bases and 1 base, with 1 base remaining between them. This CDR3 is built from 10 residues. The CDR3 bases are TGTGCCAGCGGCACAGATACGCAGTATTTT. Amino acid sequence: CASGTDTQYF.

The rearrangement uses TRBV24-1 and TRBJ1-5; TRBD1 agrees at 8 bases. V gave up 9 bases and J gave up 0 bases; unmatched junction bases: 6. The CDR3 has 15 amino acids. Germline CDR1 reads KGHDR; CDR2 reads SFDVKD. The CDR3 loop reads CATGQGGRSNQPQHF. The DNA of the CDR3 is TGTGCCACCGGACAGGGAGGCCGTAGCAATCAGCCCCAGCATTTT.

The chain carries TRBV28 and TRBJ2-7; TRBD1 is a possible D gene (6 bases). V lost 3 bases, J lost 0 bases, and 9 bases lay in between. Germline assignment: CDR1 MDHEN and CDR2 SYDVKM. The CDR3 length is 14 residues. This CDR3 reads CASSFQGSSYEQYF. In DNA form, the CDR3 reads TGTGCCAGCAGTTTCCAGGGGAGCTCCTACGAGCAGTACTTC.

The chain couples TRBV7-6 to TRBJ2-5; 7 bases align to TRBD2. With 2 bases clipped from V and 4 bases from J, the junction kept 7 bases outside the gene matches. The CDR3 spans 15 residues. Germline V gives CDR1 SGHVS, CDR2 FNYEAQ. CDR3 coding DNA: TGTGCCAGCAGCTTATCGGGAGCGGGAAGAGAGACCCAGTACTTC. Translation gives CASSLSGAGRETQYF.

The rearrangement links TRBV3-1 (or the pseudogene TRBV3-2) to TRBJ1-3, with unresolved D. The germline V and J ends were trimmed by 5 bases and 2 bases, with 10 bases remaining between them. Germline V gene sequence: CDR1 LGHDT, CDR2 YNNKEL (reference sequence). The CDR3 is 14 residues long. CDR3 coding DNA: TGTGCCAGCAGCTCGAGGAGGGCTGGAAACACCATATATTTT. This gives the protein CASSSRRAGNTIYF.

V and J are TRBV5-1 and TRBJ2-7; TRBD2 agrees at 7 bases. Germline CDR1 reads SGHRS; CDR2 reads YFSETQ. The CDR3 has 17 residues. The trim removed 0 bases at V and 1 base at J, leaving 10 bases unmatched. The CDR3 DNA reads as TGCGCCAGCAGCTTGGTGTCTAGCGGTGAGGTGTCCTACGAGCAGTACTTC. This translates into CASSLVSSGEVSYEQYF.

The chain joins TRBV12-1 to TRBJ1-1; TRBD1 is taken as the D call from the table, unchecked against the DNA. TRBV12-1 is marked as a pseudogene. The CDR3 contains 16 residues. CDR3 DNA sequence: TGTGCCAGCAGCAACCCCCGGGACAAAAACGGCACTGAAGCTTTCTTT. Translating gives CASSNPRDKNGTEAFF.

The chain has TRBV7-6 and TRBJ1-1; a weak D match, TRBD1 (5 bases). Germline loops: CDR1 SGHVS, CDR2 FNYEAQ. The CDR3 runs to 15 residues. V dropped 2 bases and J dropped 2 bases, with 12 bases sitting between them. The CDR3 bases are TGTGCCAGCAGCTTAATGGGACCGGGAAACACTGAAGCTTTCTTT. Its translation is CASSLMGPGNTEAFF.

The genes are TRBV11-3 and TRBJ2-7; 13 nucleotides align to TRBD2. Trimming at V came to 0 bases and at J to 5 bases, leaving 7 bases not matched to a gene. Germline V gene data show CDR1 as SGHNT and CDR2 as YENEEA. The CDR3 has 17 residues. The DNA for the CDR3 is TGTGCCAGCAGCTTAGAGGTGGGACTAGCGGGAATGAACGAGCAGTACTTC. This sequence encodes CASSLEVGLAGMNEQYF.

The V call is TRBV10-3, the J call TRBJ2-7, with a possible D match to TRBD2 (6 bases). The CDR3 loop spans 14 amino acids. With 3 bases removed from V and 6 bases from J, the gap between germline ends came to 15 bases. In germline, CDR1 is ENHRY, CDR2 SYGVKD. DNA for the CDR3: TGTGCCATCAGTGATCTGCGGGGATCTAGCGAGCAGTACTTC. Translating gives CAISDLRGSSEQYF.

This chain joins TRBV4-1 and TRBJ2-7, with 7 bases fitting TRBD1. The CDR3 spans 14 residues. The V and J ends lost 2 bases and 2 bases, in that order; junction bases with no gene match: 3. From germline, CDR1 is MGHRA and CDR2 YSYEKL. DNA of the CDR3: TGCGCCAGCAGCCAATCTCAGGGGGCCTACGAGCAGTACTTC. This codes for CASSQSQGAYEQYF.

J is TRBJ2-1 and V is TRBV6-6; TRBD2 matches 11 bases. CDR3 size: 17 residues. After removal of 5 bases from V and 2 bases from J, the junction contained 8 bases not matched to a gene. From germline, CDR1 is MNHNY and CDR2 SVGAGI (reference sequence). The CDR3 loop reads CASSPQPGLAAYNEQFF. Written as DNA, the CDR3 is TGTGCCAGCAGTCCCCAACCGGGACTAGCGGCCTACAATGAGCAGTTCTTC.

The rearrangement uses TRBV7-9 and TRBJ2-4; 15 bases agree with TRBD2. The CDR3 is 18 amino acids. Trimming at V came to 1 base and at J to 5 bases, leaving 6 bases not matched to a gene. The V gene's germline CDR1 is SEHNR and CDR2 FQNEAQ (reference sequence). CDR3 residues: CASSLGGLAGGYENIQYF. In DNA form, the CDR3 reads TGTGCCAGCAGCTTAGGAGGACTAGCGGGAGGGTATGAAAACATTCAGTACTTC.

The chain is built from TRBV5-6 and TRBJ1-1; D is ambiguous. The V gene's germline CDR1 is SGHDT and CDR2 YYEEEE. The CDR3 loop spans 13 amino acids. Trimming shortened V by 4 bases and J by 1 base, and 8 bases separated the two germline ends. The CDR3 DNA reads as TGTGCCAGCAGCCAAGTGGCGAACACTGAAGCTTTCTTT. Residues: CASSQVANTEAFF.

The rearrangement links TRBV19 to TRBJ1-1, with TRBD1 identical over 12 bases. Trimming cost V 3 bases and J 4 bases; bases outside gene matches: 6. CDR3 length equals 16 residues. The germline CDR1 and CDR2 sequences are LNHDA and SQIVND (reference sequence). CDR3 DNA sequence: TGTGCCAGTAGTATCCGGGACAGGGGGCGCGGCACTGAAGCTTTCTTT. Amino acid sequence: CASSIRDRGRGTEAFF.

The V call is TRBV4-3, the J call TRBJ1-4; D ambiguous. This CDR3 comprises 13 residues. CDR1 and CDR2 from the germline V gene are LGHNA and YSLEER. The V end was cut by 0 bases, the J end by 11 bases, with 10 bases between. CDR3 loop: CASSQDQLAKLFF. As DNA, the CDR3 is TGCGCCAGCAGCCAAGACCAGCTAGCCAAACTGTTTTTT.

The genes are TRBV2 and TRBJ1-1, with a weak D call TRBD1 (6 bases). The germline V and J ends were trimmed by 4 bases and 7 bases, with 13 bases remaining between them. The CDR3 sequence is 13 residues long. The germline V gene encodes CDR1 SNHLY and CDR2 FYNNEI. The CDR3 nucleotides read TGTGCCAGCAGTGTAAGGGGGGTAGATGAAGCTTTCTTT. It specifies CASSVRGVDEAFF.

The V and J genes are TRBV6-5 and TRBJ2-1; D is ambiguous. V lost 2 bases to trimming and J lost 0 bases, with 8 bases between them. The V gene's germline CDR1 is MNHEY and CDR2 SVGAGI. This CDR3 spans 15 amino acids. CDR3 sequence: CASSYGGPSYNEQFF. CDR3 DNA sequence: TGTGCCAGCAGTTACGGCGGCCCCTCCTACAATGAGCAGTTCTTC.